The 10 T cell receptor beta chains listed next were all sequenced from one sample in a study of blood T cell repertoires in COVID-19. Assay used: immunoSEQ multiplex PCR; TCRdb lists only in-frame clones, some missing. Here the sample spans some 31,000 clones, about 90% being singletons. The source material was peripheral blood. The source is a human donor with active COVID-19. The donor label of this sample is uncertain.

The chain combines TRBV3-1 (or the pseudogene TRBV3-2) with TRBJ2-1, with TRBD2 identical over 8 bases. Germline loops: CDR1 LGHDT, CDR2 YNNKEL (reference sequence). The CDR3 is made up of 15 amino acids. With 1 base clipped from V and 7 bases from J, the junction kept 6 bases outside the gene matches. For the CDR3, the DNA is TGTGCCAGCAGCCAAGGAGCGGGGGCGATTAATGAGCAGTTCTTC. Translated: CASSQGAGAINEQFF.

CDR3 nucleotides: TGTGCCAGCAGTTACGGGACAGGGGCGAACACTGAAGCTTTCTTT. This codes for CASSYGTGANTEAFF. The chain recombines TRBV27 with TRBJ1-1, with 10 bases fitting TRBD1. Germline V gene data show CDR1 as MNHEY and CDR2 as SMNVEV (reference sequence). Trimming at V came to 4 bases and at J to 1 base, leaving 3 bases not matched to a gene. This CDR3 has 15 residues.

The V call is TRBV19, the J call TRBJ1-2, with D perhaps TRBD1 (6 bases). V lost 2 bases to trimming and J lost 3 bases, with 13 bases between them. Germline values: CDR1 LNHDA, CDR2 SQIVND (reference sequence). CDR3 size: 15 residues. The CDR3 DNA reads as TGTGCCAGTAGTATATCGGCAGGGGCCTACTATGGCTACACCTTC. It is translated as CASSISAGAYYGYTF.

V is TRBV7-9 and J is TRBJ2-3, with D hard to call. Trimming stripped 2 bases from V and 1 base from J, with 10 bases between. Germline V gene data show CDR1 as SEHNR and CDR2 as FQNEAQ (reference sequence). The CDR3 has 15 residues. This CDR3 reads CASSLILSGTDTQYF. CDR3 DNA: TGTGCCAGCAGCTTAATCTTGTCGGGCACAGATACGCAGTATTTT.

A few counts support this clone. The CDR3 DNA reads as TGTGCCAGCAGCTACTCCGGGACAGGGGGCCCGGCCGGCTACACCTTC. It translates to CASSYSGTGGPAGYTF. This chain joins TRBV7-3 and TRBJ1-2, with TRBD1 matching over 12 bases. Germline CDR1 is SGHTA and CDR2 is FQGTGA. The CDR3 spans 16 residues. After removal of 4 bases from V and 8 bases from J, the junction contained 11 bases not matched to a gene.

This rearrangement joins TRBV19 to TRBJ1-1, with TRBD1 as a possible D gene (6 bases). This CDR3 is 16 amino acids long. Deletions cut 4 bases from V and 1 base from J, with 16 bases between. The germline CDR1 and CDR2 sequences are LNHDA and SQIVND (reference sequence). CDR3 in amino acids: CASSTAGTLGNTEAFF. The DNA for the CDR3 is TGTGCCAGTAGTACGGCCGGGACATTGGGGAACACTGAAGCTTTCTTT.

The CDR3 DNA is TGTGCCAGCAGCTCCATAGCCCGAGGGGGGGCTCTCCACTTT. Protein product: CASSSIARGGALHF. The chain combines TRBV7-8 with TRBJ1-6; TRBD1 is a possible D gene (6 bases). In germline, CDR1 is SGHVS, CDR2 FQNEAQ. The CDR3 contains 14 residues. Trimming left V 4 bases short and J 16 bases short, with 20 bases between.

The chain recombines TRBV6-2 or TRBV6-3 with TRBJ2-4; D might be TRBD1 (6 bases). The CDR3 consists of 16 residues. The germline CDR1 and CDR2 sequences are MNHEY and SVGEGT. V was cut by 2 bases and J by 1 base, with 12 bases left in between. The CDR3 sequence: CASSYPPTGAKNIQYF. The CDR3 DNA is TGTGCCAGCAGTTACCCCCCCACAGGGGCCAAAAACATTCAGTACTTC.

The CDR3 nucleotides read TGTGCCAGCAGCCAAGCCTTACTAGCGGGGGGCCAAGAGACCCAGTACTTC. Translated: CASSQALLAGGQETQYF. V is TRBV4-2 and J is TRBJ2-5, with 12 bases aligning to TRBD2. Unmatched junction bases numbered 4, after V lost 1 base and J lost 1 base. The length of the CDR3 is 17 residues. CDR1 and CDR2 (germline): LGHNA, YNFKEQ.

Judged by abundance, this clone is medium-sized. This CDR3 reads CASSQDLSTDTQYF. In DNA form, the CDR3 reads TGTGCCAGCAGCCAAGATCTAAGCACAGATACGCAGTATTTT. The V call is TRBV4-2, the J call TRBJ2-3; no clear D. The V and J ends lost 0 bases and 0 bases respectively, with 4 bases between them. CDR3 length: 14 amino acids. Germline values: CDR1 LGHNA, CDR2 YNFKEQ.